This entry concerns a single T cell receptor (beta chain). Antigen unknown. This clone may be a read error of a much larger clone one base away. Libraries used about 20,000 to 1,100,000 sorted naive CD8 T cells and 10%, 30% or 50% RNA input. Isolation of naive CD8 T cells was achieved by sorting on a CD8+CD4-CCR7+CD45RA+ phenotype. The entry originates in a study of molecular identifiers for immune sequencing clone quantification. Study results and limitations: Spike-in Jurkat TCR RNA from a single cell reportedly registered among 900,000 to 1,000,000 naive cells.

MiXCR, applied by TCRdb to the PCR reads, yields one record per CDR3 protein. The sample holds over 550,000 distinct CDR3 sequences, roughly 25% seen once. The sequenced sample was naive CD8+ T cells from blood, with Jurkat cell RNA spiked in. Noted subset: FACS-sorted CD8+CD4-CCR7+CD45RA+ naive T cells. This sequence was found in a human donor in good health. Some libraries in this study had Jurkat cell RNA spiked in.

In DNA, the CDR3 is TGCAGTGCCCTGACAGGGGAGGATACTGAAACTTTCTTT. It encodes CSALTGEDTETFF. The rearrangement joins TRBV20-1 to TRBJ1-1, with 8 bases fitting TRBD1. The CDR3 runs to 13 residues. Germline lookup yields CDR1 DFQATT and CDR2 SNEGSKA (reference sequence).